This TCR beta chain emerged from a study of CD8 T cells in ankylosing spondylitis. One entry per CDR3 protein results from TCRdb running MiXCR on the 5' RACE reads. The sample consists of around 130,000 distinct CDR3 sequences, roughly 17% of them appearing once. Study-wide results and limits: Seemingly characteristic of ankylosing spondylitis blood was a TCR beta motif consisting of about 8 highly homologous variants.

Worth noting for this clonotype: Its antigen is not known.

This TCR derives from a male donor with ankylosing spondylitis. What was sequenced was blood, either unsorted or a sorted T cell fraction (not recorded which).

CDR3 protein: CASSFLAGAETQYF. CDR3 coding DNA: TGTGCCAGCAGCTTCCTTGCGGGAGCAGAGACCCAGTACTTC. The gene calls are TRBV11-2 and TRBJ2-5, with 7 bases fitting TRBD2. Unmatched junction bases numbered 5, after V lost 3 bases and J lost 4 bases. This CDR3 has 14 residues. Looked up from germline, CDR1 is SGHAT and CDR2 is FQNNGV.